The clone carrying this TCR beta chain was detected only once. The antigen is unknown. The data belong to a study of T-cell memory formation after mild COVID-19. Study results and limitations: Specificity for SARS-CoV-2 was not confirmed among the second-wave clones peaking on day 37. Clones contracting over day 15 to 85 were CD4/CD8 balanced, with later expanders leaning CD4+. Some clones that responded turned up in pre-infection memory, which suggests that cross-reactive memory joined in. Contracting CD4+ clones sat mainly in CM and EM; CD8+ in EMRA.

Germline CDR1 is MNHNS and CDR2 is SASEGT. V trimming: 0 bases; J trimming: 4 bases; junction bases outside the gene matches: 9. The CDR3 length is 17 residues. TCRdb analysed the 5' RACE reads with MiXCR anew, one entry per CDR3 protein. This table holds roughly 320,000 distinct CDR3 sequences, 28% found once. This chain connects TRBV6-1 to TRBJ2-7; 10 bases are a match to TRBD2. This TCR was recovered from an adult woman who had mild COVID-19 (a few samples of this study predate the infection). Cell type and time point are not known. Sequencing was done on a sample of PBMCs or a T cell subset sorted from them (not recorded which). The CDR3 DNA sequence: TGTGCCAGCAGTGAAGCGCGGAGCGGGGGGGCTGAATACGAGCAGTACTTC. Amino acids: CASSEARSGGAEYEQYF.